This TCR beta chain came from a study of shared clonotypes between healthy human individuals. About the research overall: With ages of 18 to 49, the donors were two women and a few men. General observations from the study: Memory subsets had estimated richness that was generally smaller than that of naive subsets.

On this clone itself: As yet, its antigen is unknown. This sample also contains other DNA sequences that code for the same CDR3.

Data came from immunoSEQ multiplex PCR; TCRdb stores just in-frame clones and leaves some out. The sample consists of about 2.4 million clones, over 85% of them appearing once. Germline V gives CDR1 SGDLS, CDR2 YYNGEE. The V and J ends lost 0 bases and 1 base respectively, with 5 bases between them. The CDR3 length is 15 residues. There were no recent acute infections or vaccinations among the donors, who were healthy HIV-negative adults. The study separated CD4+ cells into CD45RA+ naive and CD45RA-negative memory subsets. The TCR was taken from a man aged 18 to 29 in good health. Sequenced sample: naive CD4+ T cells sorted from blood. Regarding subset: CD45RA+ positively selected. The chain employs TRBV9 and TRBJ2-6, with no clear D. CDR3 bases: TGTGCCAGCAGCGTAGCGGTGTCTGGGGCCAACGTCCTGACTTTC. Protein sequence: CASSVAVSGANVLTF. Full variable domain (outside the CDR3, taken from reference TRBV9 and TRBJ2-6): DSGVTQTPKHLITATGQRVTLRCSPRSGDLSVYWYQQSLDQGLQFLIQYYNGEERAKGNILERFSAQQFPDLHSELNLSSLELGDSALYFCASSVAVSGANVLTFGAGSRLTVL.